The entry below describes one T cell receptor beta chain. The antigen is unknown. The data belong to a study of cytomegalovirus exposure and HLA in healthy donors. Study-level findings and limits: V- and J-gene trimming of TCR beta was linked (in a later analysis) to a missense DCLRE1C variant. By HLA locus, TCR association rates varied in a later analysis, with DRB1 showing the most and HLA-C the fewest.

The CDR3 is 12 amino acids. V lost 10 bases to trimming and J lost 12 bases, with 19 bases between them. Germline V gene sequence: CDR1 MDHEN, CDR2 SYDVKM. 60 Vbeta and 13 Jbeta primers were used in PCR. Repertoires were generated with immunoSEQ multiplex PCR, while TCRdb's copy carries only in-frame clones and drops some. The table has 100,000 to 150,000 clones, roughly four fifths seen once. Input material: PBMCs. The chain couples TRBV28 to TRBJ2-4; perhaps TRBD2 as D (5 bases). This TCR was sampled from a male donor in good health and CMV-seropositive. The CDR3 protein is CATASGLGSQYF. The CDR3 region has the DNA TGTGCCACCGCGAGCGGTTTAGGCAGTCAGTACTTC. The full variable domain, its missing parts supplied by reference TRBV28 and TRBJ2-4, is DVKVTQSSRYLVKRTGEKVFLECVQDMDHENMFWYRQDPGLGLRLIYFSYDVKMKEKGDIPEGYSVSREKKERFSLILESASTNQTSMYLCATASGLGSQYFGAGTRLSVL.